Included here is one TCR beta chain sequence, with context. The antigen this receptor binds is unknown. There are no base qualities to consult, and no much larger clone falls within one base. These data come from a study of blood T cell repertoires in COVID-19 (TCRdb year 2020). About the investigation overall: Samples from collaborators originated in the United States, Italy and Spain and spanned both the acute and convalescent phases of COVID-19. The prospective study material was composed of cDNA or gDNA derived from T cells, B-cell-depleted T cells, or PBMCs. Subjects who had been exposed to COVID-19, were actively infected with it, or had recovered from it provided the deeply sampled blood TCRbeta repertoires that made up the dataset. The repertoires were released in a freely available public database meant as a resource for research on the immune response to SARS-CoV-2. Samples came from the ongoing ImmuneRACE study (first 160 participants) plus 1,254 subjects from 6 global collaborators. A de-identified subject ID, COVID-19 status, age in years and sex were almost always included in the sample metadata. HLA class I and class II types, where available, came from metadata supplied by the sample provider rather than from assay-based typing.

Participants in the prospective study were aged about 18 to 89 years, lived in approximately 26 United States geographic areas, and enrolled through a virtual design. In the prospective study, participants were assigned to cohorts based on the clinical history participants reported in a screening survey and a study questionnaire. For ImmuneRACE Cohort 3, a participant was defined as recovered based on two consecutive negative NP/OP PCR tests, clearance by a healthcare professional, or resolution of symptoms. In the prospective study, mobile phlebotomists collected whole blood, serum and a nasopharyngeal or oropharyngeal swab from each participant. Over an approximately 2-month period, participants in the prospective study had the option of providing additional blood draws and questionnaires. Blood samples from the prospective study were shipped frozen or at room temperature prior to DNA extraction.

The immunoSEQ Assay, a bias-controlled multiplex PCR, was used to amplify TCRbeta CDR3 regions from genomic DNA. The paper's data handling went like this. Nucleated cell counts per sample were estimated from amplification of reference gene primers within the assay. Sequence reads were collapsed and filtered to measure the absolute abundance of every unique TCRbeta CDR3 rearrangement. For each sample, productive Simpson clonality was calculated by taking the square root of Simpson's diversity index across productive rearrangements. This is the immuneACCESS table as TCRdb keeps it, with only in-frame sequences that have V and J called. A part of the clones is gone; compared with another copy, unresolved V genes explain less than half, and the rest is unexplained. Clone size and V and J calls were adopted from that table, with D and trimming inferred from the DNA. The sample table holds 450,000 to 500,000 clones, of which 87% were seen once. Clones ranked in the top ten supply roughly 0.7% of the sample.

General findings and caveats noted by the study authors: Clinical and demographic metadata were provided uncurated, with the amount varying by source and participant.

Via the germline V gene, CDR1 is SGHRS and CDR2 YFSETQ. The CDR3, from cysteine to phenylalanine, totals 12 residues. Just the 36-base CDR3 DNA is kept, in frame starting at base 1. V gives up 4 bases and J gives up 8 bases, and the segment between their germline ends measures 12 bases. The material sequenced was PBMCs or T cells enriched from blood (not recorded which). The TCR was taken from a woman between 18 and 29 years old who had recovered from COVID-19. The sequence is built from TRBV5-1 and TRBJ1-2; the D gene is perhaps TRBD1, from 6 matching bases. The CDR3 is CASSREGDGYTF. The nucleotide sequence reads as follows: TGCGCCAGCAGCCGGGAGGGGGACGGCTACACCTTC.